This TCR beta chain derives from a study of blood T cell repertoires in COVID-19 (dated by TCRdb to about 2020). Regarding the research as a whole: Samples from collaborators originated in the United States, Italy and Spain and spanned both the acute and convalescent phases of COVID-19. The material from the prospective study consisted of cDNA or gDNA derived from T cells, B-cell-depleted T cells, or PBMCs. Deeply sampled blood TCRbeta repertoires from subjects exposed to, actively infected with, or recovered from COVID-19 were included in the dataset. A freely available public database, intended as a resource for researchers studying the immune response to SARS-CoV-2, is where the repertoires were released. Samples came from the ongoing ImmuneRACE study (first 160 participants) plus 1,254 subjects from 6 global collaborators. The sample metadata nearly always contained a de-identified subject ID, COVID-19 status, age in years and sex. HLA class I and class II types, where available, came from metadata supplied by the sample provider rather than from assay-based typing.

TCRbeta CDR3 regions were amplified from genomic DNA by means of the immunoSEQ Assay, a bias-controlled multiplex PCR. Processing in the source paper ran as follows. The number of nucleated cells in each sample was estimated by amplification of reference gene primers within the assay. To quantify the absolute abundance of each unique TCRbeta CDR3 rearrangement, sequence reads were collapsed and filtered. For each sample, productive Simpson clonality was calculated as the square root of Simpson's diversity index across productive rearrangements. TCRdb carries this immuneACCESS record with in-frame sequences only. Its versions omit some clonotypes, under half of them owing to an unresolved V gene in the studies checked, with the rest unexplained. V and J calls and clone size are given by that table; D and trimming were obtained from the DNA. Present in this sample are under 80,000 clones, over 85% of which were seen just once. The top ten clones comprise approximately 6% of the sample.

V and J are trimmed by 2 bases and 10 bases, and the gene matches miss 16 bases of the junction. The CDR3, cysteine through phenylalanine, is 16 amino acids long. The DNA shown is the 48-base CDR3, in frame from base 1. The germline V gene sets CDR1 to MNHEY and CDR2 to SVGEGT. General conclusions and limits of the study: The amount of clinical and demographic metadata varied by source and participant and was provided uncurated.

As to this clone: Its specific antigen is unknown. Per-base qualities were not stored, and no clone one base away is much larger.

The collaborating institutions used their own protocols to collect whole blood in K2EDTA tubes. For TCRbeta analysis, collaborators shipped samples as frozen whole blood, isolated PBMCs, or DNA extracted from either of those sample types. The sequenced sample was peripheral blood. The sequence came from a human donor in a cohort sampled during active COVID-19. The chain is assembled from TRBV6-2 or TRBV6-3 and TRBJ1-1, with 7 middle bases fitting TRBD1. For the CDR3, the sequence is CASSYEAGGRSKGAFF. The bases are TGTGCCAGCAGTTACGAGGCAGGGGGGAGGTCCAAGGGAGCTTTCTTT.